This T cell receptor (beta chain) originates from a study of cytomegalovirus exposure and HLA in healthy donors. The method was immunoSEQ multiplex PCR; TCRdb's version includes in-frame clones alone and lacks a portion of them. The sample includes approximately 200,000 clones, around 88% of them seen just once. This clone was counted between two and nine times. The TCR originated in a woman younger than 30 in good health and CMV-seronegative. The sample consisted of PBMCs.

The CDR3 nucleotides are TGTGCCAGCAGTGTCGCGACAGGGCTAGGCGAGCAGTACTTC. Protein: CASSVATGLGEQYF. V gene TRBV2 combines with J gene TRBJ2-7; 7 bases line up with TRBD1. Germline V gene data show CDR1 as SNHLY and CDR2 as FYNNEI. This CDR3 region has 14 residues. The V and J ends lost 4 bases and 6 bases, in that order; junction bases with no gene match: 9.